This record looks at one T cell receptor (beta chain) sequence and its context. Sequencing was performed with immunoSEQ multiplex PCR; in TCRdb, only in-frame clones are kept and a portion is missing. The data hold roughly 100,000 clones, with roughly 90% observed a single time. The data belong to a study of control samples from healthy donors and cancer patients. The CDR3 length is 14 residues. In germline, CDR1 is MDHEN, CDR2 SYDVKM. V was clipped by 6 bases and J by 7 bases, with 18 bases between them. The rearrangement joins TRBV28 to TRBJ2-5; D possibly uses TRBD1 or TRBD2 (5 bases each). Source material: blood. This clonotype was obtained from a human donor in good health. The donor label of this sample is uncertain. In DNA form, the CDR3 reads TGTGCCAGCAGGGCCGGGACCAACGCAGGGACCCAGTACTTC. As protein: CASRAGTNAGTQYF.